These 11 T cell receptor beta chains share one sample of origin, sequenced in a study of cytomegalovirus exposure and HLA in healthy donors. The PCR contained 60 Vbeta and 13 Jbeta primers. Sequenced by immunoSEQ multiplex PCR; TCRdb stores in-frame clones only, minus some. The top ten hold 4% to 5.5% of the sample, which has 150,000 to 200,000 clones, 80% seen once. The sample comprised PBMCs. The receptors shown here come from a man aged 25-45 years in good health and CMV-seronegative.

The chain links TRBV6-1 to TRBJ1-5; D perhaps matches TRBD1 (5 bases). The V and J ends lost 2 bases and 3 bases respectively, with 14 bases between them. From germline, CDR1 is MNHNS and CDR2 SASEGT. CDR3 size: 16 residues. CDR3: CASSEKGVRNNQPQHF. The CDR3, as DNA: TGTGCCAGCAGTGAAAAAGGGGTGAGGAACAATCAGCCCCAGCATTTT.

The chain is built from TRBV9 and TRBJ1-1, with 7 bases identical to TRBD1. V lost 4 bases to trimming and J lost 2 bases; unmatched junction nucleotides: 8. The germline V gene encodes CDR1 SGDLS and CDR2 YYNGEE. The CDR3 consists of 15 residues. CDR3 in DNA: TGTGCCAGCAGCCCCCAGACAGGGTTTAACACTGAAGCTTTCTTT. Protein product: CASSPQTGFNTEAFF.

The J gene is TRBJ2-7, the V gene TRBV28; the match to TRBD1 covers 9 bases. From germline, CDR1 is MDHEN and CDR2 SYDVKM. V lost 11 bases to trimming and J lost 1 base; unmatched junction nucleotides: 9. This CDR3 has 14 residues. DNA of the CDR3: TGTGCCCACGGCCGACAGGGGGGATCCTACGAGCAGTACTTC. The encoded protein is CAHGRQGGSYEQYF. The variable domain in full, with the rest retrieved from reference TRBV28 and TRBJ2-7, is DVKVTQSSRYLVKRTGEKVFLECVQDMDHENMFWYRQDPGLGLRLIYFSYDVKMKEKGDIPEGYSVSREKKERFSLILESASTNQTSMYLCAHGRQGGSYEQYFGPGTRLTVT.

This clone was recorded once. The chain links TRBV29-1 to TRBJ2-7, with a weak D call TRBD2 (5 bases). V lost 7 bases to trimming and J lost 5 bases, with 15 bases between them. From germline, CDR1 is SQVTM and CDR2 ANQGSEA. This CDR3 has 12 amino acids. CDR3 in DNA: TGCAGCGGGCGCCGGGGAGAAGACGAGCAGTACTTC. Translated: CSGRRGEDEQYF.

As for this clone: At one end, the junction sequence differs from germline, possibly due to a read error. The J gene is TRBJ2-3, the V gene TRBV28; 9 nucleotides agree with TRBD1. The length of the CDR3 is 11 residues. Germline CDR1 is MDHEN and CDR2 is SYDVKM. The DNA for the CDR3 is TGTGCCAGCAGCCCGGGACAGGGACAATTATTT. The encoded protein is CASSPGQGQLF.

This chain uses TRBV7-2 with TRBJ1-3, with D perhaps matching TRBD1 (5 bases). This CDR3 has 16 amino acids. The V gene's germline CDR1 is SGHTA and CDR2 FQGNSA. Trimming left V 1 base short and J 4 bases short, with 14 bases between. This chain's CDR3 is CASSLGGGSTGNTIYF. Here the CDR3 DNA reads TGTGCCAGCAGCTTAGGGGGGGGGTCGACCGGAAACACCATATATTTT.

V usage is TRBV19 and J usage is TRBJ2-1; TRBD2 matches at 9 bases. Germline V gives CDR1 LNHDA, CDR2 SQIVND (reference sequence). Trimming at V came to 3 bases and at J to 4 bases, leaving 7 bases not matched to a gene. The CDR3 length is 16 residues. For the CDR3, the DNA is TGTGCCAGTAGTATCCTCCCAGCGGGGGGATACAATGAGCAGTTCTTC. As protein: CASSILPAGGYNEQFF.

The chain uses TRBV9 and TRBJ2-3; 9 bases align to TRBD2. CDR1 SGDLS and CDR2 YYNGEE come from the germline V gene. The length of the CDR3 is 16 residues. V trimming: 4 bases; J trimming: 0 bases; junction bases outside the gene matches: 6. CDR3 protein: CASSLHSGGSTDTQYF. DNA of the CDR3: TGTGCCAGCAGCCTGCACAGCGGGGGGAGCACAGATACGCAGTATTTT.

The CDR3: CASSPPSPSSYEQYF. The DNA of the CDR3 is TGTGCCAGCTCACCGCCGTCCCCGAGCTCCTACGAGCAGTACTTC. V is TRBV18 and J is TRBJ2-7; no clear D. Per the germline V gene, CDR1 is KGHSH and CDR2 is LQKENI. The V end lost 3 bases, the J end lost 0 bases, and 12 bases lay between the germline ends. The CDR3 consists of 15 residues.

The chain has TRBV7-9 and TRBJ2-1, with a possible D match to TRBD1 (6 bases). The CDR3 runs to 16 residues. V lost 1 base and J lost 5, with 15 bases in between. The V gene's germline CDR1 is SEHNR and CDR2 FQNEAQ (reference sequence). DNA for the CDR3: TGTGCCAGCAGCTTAGACCCCGGGACATGGGACAATGAGCAGTTCTTC. This sequence encodes CASSLDPGTWDNEQFF.

The chain employs TRBV19 and TRBJ1-1; 8 nucleotides align to TRBD1. CDR3 length: 14 amino acids. V lost 3 bases to trimming and J lost 1 base; unmatched junction nucleotides: 1. Germline assignment: CDR1 LNHDA and CDR2 SQIVND (reference sequence). Written as DNA, the CDR3 is TGTGCCAGTAGTATGGACAGGGAGAACACTGAAGCTTTCTTT. Protein product: CASSMDRENTEAFF.